Below, 13 T cell receptor beta chains from the same sample are listed, as sequenced in a study of T cell changes during pregnancy in multiple sclerosis. This table comes from immunoSEQ multiplex PCR, and its TCRdb copy is limited to in-frame clones, with some not included. Counted here are about 98,000 clones, about 91% occurring once; the ten biggest clones make up more than 2%. The source was peripheral blood, collected after pregnancy. These TCRs come from a female donor in good health, enrolled as a control in a pregnancy study.

Only a few counts were recorded for this clone. The chain links TRBV10-3 to TRBJ2-7; 14 bases map to TRBD2. This CDR3 contains 15 residues. The ends lost 5 bases at V and 13 bases at J; junction bases unmatched: 13. The germline gives CDR1 ENHRY, CDR2 SYGVKD. In nucleotides, the CDR3 is TGTGCCATCAGTCGCGGGACTAGCGGGGGCCGCGGGGAATACTTC. Translating it yields CAISRGTSGGRGEYF.

This chain connects TRBV11-2 to TRBJ1-2; 7 positions agree with TRBD1. CDR1 is SGHAT and CDR2 is FQNNGV in the germline V gene. The length of the CDR3 is 19 residues. Losses at the gene ends were 5 bases for V and 2 bases for J; bases not matched to a gene: 20. The DNA for the CDR3 is TGTGCCAGCAGCGGAGCCGACCCGGGACAGCCAGTCGGGAACTATGGCTACACCTTC. Translating it yields CASSGADPGQPVGNYGYTF.

This chain joins TRBV5-4 and TRBJ2-2; TRBD2 matches 8 bases. Germline CDR1 is SGHNT and CDR2 is YYREEE (reference sequence). The trim removed 4 bases at V and 5 bases at J, leaving 7 bases unmatched. The CDR3 sequence is 15 residues long. CDR3 region: CASSTGGAETGELFF. In nucleotides, the CDR3 is TGTGCCAGCAGCACCGGGGGGGCGGAAACCGGGGAGCTGTTTTTT.

This clone was seen only once. The genes are TRBV10-3 and TRBJ2-1; 7 nucleotides align to TRBD2. Germline assignment: CDR1 ENHRY and CDR2 SYGVKD. Germline trimming cut 6 bases from V and 0 bases from J; bases unmatched to any gene: 8. CDR3 size: 16 residues. CDR3 region: CAIRSSGKPSYNEQFF. CDR3 nucleotides: TGTGCCATCAGATCTAGCGGAAAGCCCTCCTACAATGAGCAGTTCTTC.

This clone was picked up a small number of times. The chain joins TRBV7-2 to TRBJ1-1; TRBD1 agrees at 7 bases. From germline, CDR1 is SGHTA and CDR2 FQGNSA. CDR3 length: 13 residues. Trimming removed 5 bases from V and 6 bases from J; junction bases left unmatched: 6. In DNA form, the CDR3 reads TGTGCCAGCAGCCCGTGGACAGGTGCTGAAGCTTTCTTT. This codes for CASSPWTGAEAFF. The full variable domain, its missing parts supplied by reference TRBV7-2 and TRBJ1-1, is GAGVSQSPSNKVTEKGKDVELRCDPISGHTALYWYRQSLGQGLEFLIYFQGNSAPDKSGLPSDRFSAERTGGSVSTLTIQRTQQEDSAVYLCASSPWTGAEAFFGQGTRLTVV.

There are a few counts of this clone. The chain carries TRBV15 and TRBJ2-3; D might be TRBD2 (6 bases). V was shortened by 5 bases and J by 4 bases, with 13 bases between the two germline ends. Germline assignment: CDR1 LNHNV and CDR2 YYDKDF (reference sequence). This CDR3 is built from 14 residues. The CDR3 nucleotides read TGTGCCACCAGCGGGGGGTTAGCCGCAGATACGCAGTATTTT. Translating it yields CATSGGLAADTQYF.

The CDR3 loop reads CASRPMTGSHEQYF. CDR3 bases: TGTGCCAGCAGACCCATGACAGGGAGCCACGAGCAGTACTTC. V usage is TRBV5-4 and J usage is TRBJ2-7, with 7 bases matching TRBD1. The CDR3 runs to 14 residues. Germline-derived CDR1 and CDR2 are SGHNT and YYREEE (reference sequence). Trimming cost V 5 bases and J 5 bases; bases outside gene matches: 10.

In DNA form, the CDR3 reads TGTGCCAGCAGTGCGCGACTAGCGTGGGATGAGCAGTTCTTC. It translates to CASSARLAWDEQFF. The V call is TRBV6-1, the J call TRBJ2-1, with 8 bases lining up with TRBD2. V lost 4 bases and J lost 8; bases outside the gene matches: 7. The CDR3 is 14 amino acids. In germline, CDR1 is MNHNS, CDR2 SASEGT.

In this sample, this clone turned up once. The CDR3 sequence is CASSQGSQGYTEAFF. The CDR3, as DNA: TGCGCCAGCAGCCAAGGATCCCAGGGATACACTGAAGCTTTCTTT. The chain couples TRBV4-1 to TRBJ1-1, with D tentatively TRBD1 (5 bases). The V gene lost 1 base and the J gene lost 3 bases, with 12 bases spanning the gap. This CDR3 comprises 15 residues. Per the germline V gene, CDR1 is MGHRA and CDR2 is YSYEKL.

The chain links TRBV6-1 to TRBJ1-5; the D gene is possibly TRBD1 (6 bases). Germline CDR1 and CDR2: MNHNS and SASEGT. Trimming shortened V by 2 bases and J by 9 bases, and 20 bases separated the two germline ends. The CDR3 is 16 amino acids. CDR3 region: CASSEFLWGQISPQHF. The CDR3 bases are TGTGCCAGCAGTGAATTTCTATGGGGACAAATCTCGCCCCAGCATTTT.

The V call is TRBV27, the J call TRBJ2-7; TRBD2 might be the D (7 bases). This CDR3 is 14 amino acids long. Germline CDR1 MNHEY, CDR2 SMNVEV (reference sequence). The V end lost 6 bases, the J end lost 3 bases, and 15 bases lay between the germline ends. CDR3 sequence reads: CASRIRGAVYEQYF. The CDR3 coding sequence is TGTGCCAGCAGAATACGGGGGGCTGTCTACGAGCAGTACTTC.

The chain links TRBV29-1 to TRBJ2-5, with 8 nucleotides matching TRBD2. The J segment lost 4 bases and the V segment lost 4 bases, leaving 11 bases of the junction unmatched. CDR1 is SQVTM, CDR2 ANQGSEA, per germline. The CDR3 extends over 15 amino acids. CDR3 coding DNA: TGCAGCGTTGGTCGGGGAACGGGAGGGGGAGAGACCCAGTACTTC. As protein: CSVGRGTGGGETQYF.

The gene calls are TRBV28 and TRBJ1-1; 7 bases align to TRBD1. The trim removed 6 bases at V and 0 bases at J, leaving 1 base unmatched. There are 13 residues in the CDR3. Germline V gene lookup returns CDR1 MDHEN and CDR2 SYDVKM. In DNA form, the CDR3 reads TGTGCCAGCAGACAGGGGTTGAACACTGAAGCTTTCTTT. Its translation is CASRQGLNTEAFF.